This TCR beta chain originates from a study of cytomegalovirus exposure and HLA in healthy donors. In the case of this clone: Its antigen is undetermined.

Findings and limits, study-wide: The study labeled fewer than 200 TCR beta chains cytomegalovirus-associated. Most TCRs appeared rarely, but some public TCRs recurred in many donors. Researchers reported that a few CMV-associated chains were confirmed in vitro as CMV antigen-specific.

Sequenced by immunoSEQ multiplex PCR; TCRdb stores in-frame clones only, minus some. The sample has about 110,000 clones; almost 96% are singletons. Germline V lookup: CDR1 SNHLY, CDR2 FYNNEI. CDR3 length: 16 residues. Losses at the gene ends were 7 bases for V and 9 bases for J; bases not matched to a gene: 16. Sequencing was done on a sample of PBMCs. The rearrangement joins TRBV2 to TRBJ2-1; 9 nucleotides agree with TRBD2. This TCR derives from a young woman in good health and CMV-seronegative. DNA of the CDR3: TGTGCCAGCACCTCCCAGGGGGGGCGGGGGGGCGGTGAGCAGTTCTTC. It translates to CASTSQGGRGGGEQFF.